These 3 T cell receptor beta chains were all obtained from the same sample, sequenced in a study of cytomegalovirus exposure and HLA in healthy donors. TCRdb's copy holds only in-frame clones and misses some; the assay was immunoSEQ multiplex PCR. The table lists 150,000 to 200,000 clones, roughly 84% of them singletons. The sample consisted of PBMCs. These TCRs come from a man between 25 and 39 years old in good health and CMV-seropositive.

This chain uses TRBV4-1 with TRBJ1-5; possibly TRBD1 for D (6 bases). The CDR3 loop spans 15 amino acids. Trimming pared 5 bases from V and 4 bases from J, leaving 15 bases between. From germline, CDR1 is MGHRA and CDR2 YSYEKL. As DNA, the CDR3 is TGCGCCAGCAGCAGACAGGCTCCGTCTAATCAGCCCCAGCATTTT. Translating gives CASSRQAPSNQPQHF.

V is TRBV18 and J is TRBJ1-3, with 9 bases lining up with TRBD1. V was pared by 2 bases and J by 4 bases, with 9 bases of the junction left unmatched. Germline V gene lookup returns CDR1 KGHSH and CDR2 LQKENI. This CDR3 has 17 residues. CDR3 loop: CASSPIPGTGFGNTIYF. The DNA of the CDR3 is TGTGCCAGCTCACCAATACCCGGGACAGGGTTCGGAAACACCATATATTTT.

This chain connects TRBV7-3 to TRBJ2-3, with unresolved D. This CDR3 is 14 amino acids long. Germline V gene data show CDR1 as SGHTA and CDR2 as FQGTGA. V was clipped by 2 bases and J by 3 bases, with 9 bases between them. CDR3 nucleotide sequence: TGTGCCAGCAGCTTAGAAGCGTCGACAGATACGCAGTATTTT. This sequence encodes CASSLEASTDTQYF.